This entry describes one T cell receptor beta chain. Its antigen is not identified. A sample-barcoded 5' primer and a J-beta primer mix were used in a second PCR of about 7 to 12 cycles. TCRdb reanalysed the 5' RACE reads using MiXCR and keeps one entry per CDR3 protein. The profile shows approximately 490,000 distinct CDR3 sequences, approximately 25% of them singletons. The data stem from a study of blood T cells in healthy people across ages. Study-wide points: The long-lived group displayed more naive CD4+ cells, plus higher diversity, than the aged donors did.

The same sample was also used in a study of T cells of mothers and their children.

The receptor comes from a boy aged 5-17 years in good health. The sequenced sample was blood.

The CDR3 DNA is TGTGCCAGCAGTTTAGCTGGCTCCGGTGGGTTTTTCTTT. Amino acid sequence: CASSLAGSGGFFF. V is TRBV6-6 and J is TRBJ1-1, with no clear D. The CDR3 has 13 amino acids. Germline CDR1 and CDR2: MNHNY and SVGAGI (reference sequence). The germline V and J ends were trimmed by 4 bases and 13 bases, with 19 bases remaining between them.